This TCR beta chain was profiled in a study of blood T cell repertoires in COVID-19. The repertoire was sequenced with immunoSEQ multiplex PCR; TCRdb's copy has only in-frame clones and lacks some. The profile shows fewer than 250,000 clones, around four fifths of them singletons. The receptor was derived from a woman aged 80 or older with COVID-19, enrolled during active disease. The sequencing sample was made of peripheral blood.

As DNA, the CDR3 is TGTGCCAGCACCGGGACACCTTATAACTATGGCTACACCTTC. It codes for CASTGTPYNYGYTF. V gene TRBV9 combines with J gene TRBJ1-2; a weak D match, TRBD1 (6 bases). Trimming took off 6 bases at V and 1 base at J, with 13 bases between the two ends. Germline-derived CDR1 and CDR2 are SGDLS and YYNGEE. This CDR3 has 14 amino acids.